These 19 T cell receptor beta chains were all obtained from the same sample, sequenced in a study of cytomegalovirus exposure and HLA in healthy donors. The PCR had 60 Vbeta and 13 Jbeta primers. Repertoires were generated with immunoSEQ multiplex PCR, while TCRdb's copy carries only in-frame clones and drops some. The sample lists roughly 110,000 clones; about three quarters were seen once. Input material: PBMCs. The receptors shown here come from a boy younger than 18 in good health and CMV-seronegative.

The rearrangement joins TRBV5-4 to TRBJ2-5; D unresolved. CDR3 length: 13 residues. Germline CDR1 and CDR2: SGHNT and YYREEE (reference sequence). Trimming pared 3 bases from V and 3 bases from J, leaving 9 bases between. The CDR3 sequence is CASSSGAKETQYF. The CDR3 DNA sequence: TGTGCCAGCAGCTCTGGTGCGAAAGAGACCCAGTACTTC. Complete variable domain (other parts from reference TRBV5-4 and TRBJ2-5): ETGVTQSPTHLIKTRGQQVTLRCSSQSGHNTVSWYQQALGQGPQFIFQYYREEENGRGNFPPRFSGLQFPNYSSELNVNALELDDSALYLCASSSGAKETQYFGPGTRLLVL.

This clone came up once. This chain joins TRBV27 and TRBJ1-1; 11 nucleotides agree with TRBD1. The germline V gene encodes CDR1 MNHEY and CDR2 SMNVEV (reference sequence). J gave up 6 bases and V 2 bases, and 2 bases lay outside the gene matches. The CDR3 sequence is 14 residues long. The CDR3 here is CASSLMGQGAEAFF. CDR3 sequence (DNA): TGTGCCAGCAGTTTAATGGGACAGGGGGCTGAAGCTTTCTTT.

This clone was picked up a small number of times. Germline and junction disagree at one end, which may indicate a read error. The V call is TRBV28, the J call TRBJ2-7, with D unclear. The CDR3 is 12 amino acids. Germline V gene sequence: CDR1 MDHEN, CDR2 SYDVKM. The CDR3 loop reads CASSSASIANHF. In nucleotides, the CDR3 is TGTGCCAGCAGTTCAGCCAGCATAGCTAACCACTTC. The entire variable domain, with the rest obtained from reference TRBV28 and TRBJ2-7, is as follows: DVKVTQSSRYLVKRTGEKVFLECVQDMDHENMFWYRQDPGLGLRLIYFSYDVKMKEKGDIPEGYSVSREKKERFSLILESASTNQTSMYLCASSSASIANHFGPGTRLTVT.

The V and J genes are TRBV6-4 and TRBJ2-1; TRBD2 aligns across 13 bases. Per germline, CDR1 MRHNA and CDR2 SNTAGT. CDR3 length: 16 residues. V was pared by 6 bases and J by 5 bases, with 7 bases of the junction left unmatched. For the CDR3, the DNA is TGTGCCAGCAGCGGGACTAGCGGGGTCTTGCACAATGAGCAGTTCTTC. Encoded protein: CASSGTSGVLHNEQFF.

This chain connects TRBV19 to TRBJ2-7; the D gene is possibly TRBD1 (6 bases). The CDR3 length is 14 residues. V dropped 5 bases and J dropped 2 bases, with 13 bases sitting between them. Germline V gene data show CDR1 as LNHDA and CDR2 as SQIVND (reference sequence). Here the CDR3 DNA reads TGTGCCAGTAGTCTACAGACAGGAGCCTACGAGCAGTACTTC. This encodes CASSLQTGAYEQYF.

This sequence joins TRBV4-1 and TRBJ2-3, with 9 bases fitting TRBD1. V lost 0 bases, J lost 2 bases, and 9 bases stayed unmatched. The germline gives CDR1 MGHRA, CDR2 YSYEKL. The CDR3 is 18 amino acids. The CDR3 sequence is CASSQEASGTGSTDTQYF. The DNA of the CDR3 is TGCGCCAGCAGCCAAGAGGCGTCGGGGACAGGGTCCACAGATACGCAGTATTTT.

The J gene is TRBJ1-3, the V gene TRBV19, with D uncertain. V dropped 1 base and J dropped 0 bases, with 13 bases sitting between them. The CDR3 loop spans 17 amino acids. Germline V lookup: CDR1 LNHDA, CDR2 SQIVND (reference sequence). The CDR3 reads CASSIVPPTFSGNTIYF. For the CDR3, the DNA is TGTGCCAGTAGTATAGTTCCCCCGACATTCTCTGGAAACACCATATATTTT.

This clone was seen a handful of times. The chain combines TRBV4-1 with TRBJ2-3; 11 bases fit TRBD2. The CDR3 has 16 residues. Germline trimming cut 4 bases from V and 5 bases from J; bases unmatched to any gene: 8. CDR1 is MGHRA, CDR2 YSYEKL, per germline. The CDR3 DNA reads TGCGCCAGCAGCCTTAGCGGGAGGGCCGGAATAGATACGCAGTATTTT. This codes for CASSLSGRAGIDTQYF.

The chain links TRBV28 to TRBJ2-1; 8 bases fit TRBD1. V shed 3 bases and J 2 bases; nucleotides not matched to a gene: 3. Germline lookup yields CDR1 MDHEN and CDR2 SYDVKM. CDR3 length: 15 residues. For the CDR3, the DNA is TGTGCCAGCAGTTTCGGACAGGGCCCCTACAATGAGCAGTTCTTC. Its protein product is CASSFGQGPYNEQFF.

The CDR3 coding sequence is TGTGCCAGCTCAAGCGGCAATGAGCAGTTCTTC. It encodes CASSSGNEQFF. The chain has TRBV2 and TRBJ2-1, with D perhaps TRBD2 (5 bases). Germline V CDR1 and CDR2: SNHLY, FYNNEI. The V end was cut by 8 bases, the J end by 6 bases, with 8 bases between. This CDR3 comprises 11 residues.

The CDR3: CAIGEHQPQHF. In DNA, the CDR3 is TGTGCCATCGGGGAGCATCAGCCCCAGCATTTT. The rearrangement links TRBV2 to TRBJ1-5; D remains unclear. The germline V gene encodes CDR1 SNHLY and CDR2 FYNNEI. Trimming stripped 10 bases from V and 5 bases from J, with 9 bases between. The CDR3 sequence is 11 residues long. The variable domain in full, completed from reference TRBV2 and TRBJ1-5, reads EPEVTQTPSHQVTQMGQEVILRCVPISNHLYFYWYRQILGQKVEFLVSFYNNEISEKSEIFDDQFSVERPDGSNFTLKIRSTKLEDSAMYFCAIGEHQPQHFGDGTRLSIL.

V gene TRBV7-3 combines with J gene TRBJ2-7, with 12 bases matching TRBD1. The CDR3 covers 15 residues. J gave up 3 bases and V 5 bases, and 5 bases lay outside the gene matches. The germline CDR1 and CDR2 sequences are SGHTA and FQGTGA. CDR3 nucleotides: TGTGCCAGCAGCCCCGGGACAGGGGGCGGCTACGAGCAGTACTTC. Its protein is CASSPGTGGGYEQYF.

The chain has TRBV5-4 and TRBJ2-5; 13 bases align to TRBD2. V lost 0 bases and J lost 5; bases outside the gene matches: 10. CDR3 size: 18 residues. CDR1 SGHNT and CDR2 YYREEE come from the germline V gene (reference sequence). The CDR3 spells CASSLGLAGGFKGETQYF. The CDR3 nucleotides are TGTGCCAGCAGCTTGGGACTAGCGGGAGGATTTAAAGGGGAGACCCAGTACTTC.

This sequence joins TRBV21-1 and TRBJ2-3; TRBD2 reflects the table's D call only, with no check against the DNA. TRBV21-1 is tagged as a pseudogene. The CDR3 loop spans 16 amino acids. The CDR3 DNA follows: TGTGCCAGCAGGCTGCCACGGACTAGCGAGACAGATACGCAGTATTTT. Protein: CASRLPRTSETDTQYF.

This clone has only one observation. The rearrangement uses TRBV5-1 and TRBJ2-5; unclear D gene. Looked up from germline, CDR1 is SGHRS and CDR2 is YFSETQ. The ends were cut back, 2 bases at V and 4 bases at J, with 18 bases in the middle. The CDR3 totals 16 residues. The CDR3 sequence: CASSFDMISVRETQYF. The DNA for the CDR3 is TGCGCCAGCAGCTTTGATATGATAAGCGTTCGAGAGACCCAGTACTTC. Variable domain in full (rest from reference TRBV5-1 and TRBJ2-5): KAGVTQTPRYLIKTRGQQVTLSCSPISGHRSVSWYQQTPGQGLQFLFEYFSETQRNKGNFPGRFSGRQFSNSRSEMNVSTLELGDSALYLCASSFDMISVRETQYFGPGTRLLVL.

The V call is TRBV5-1, the J call TRBJ2-3, with D perhaps TRBD1 (5 bases). V was shortened by 2 bases and J by 9 bases, with 13 bases between the two germline ends. CDR1 and CDR2 from the germline V gene are SGHRS and YFSETQ. This CDR3 spans 13 amino acids. The DNA of the CDR3 is TGCGCCAGCAGCTTAGATCAGGGTGCCACGCAGTATTTT. Translation: CASSLDQGATQYF.

This chain connects TRBV18 to TRBJ2-1; 10 bases align to TRBD1. V lost 5 bases and J lost 3; bases outside the gene matches: 4. CDR1 is KGHSH, CDR2 LQKENI, per germline. The CDR3 has 15 residues. The CDR3 DNA follows: TGTGCCAGCTCATCCGGGACAGGGGACTACAATGAGCAGTTCTTC. Translating it yields CASSSGTGDYNEQFF. The variable domain in full, completed from reference TRBV18 and TRBJ2-1, reads NAGVMQNPRHLVRRRGQEARLRCSPMKGHSHVYWYRQLPEEGLKFMVYLQKENIIDESGMPKERFSAEFPKEGPSILRIQQVVRGDSAAYFCASSSGTGDYNEQFFGPGTRLTVL.

The V call is TRBV2, the J call TRBJ2-1, with TRBD2 identical over 7 bases. Trimming at V came to 7 bases and at J to 5 bases, leaving 8 bases not matched to a gene. Germline-derived CDR1 and CDR2 are SNHLY and FYNNEI. This CDR3 has 14 residues. The CDR3 DNA sequence: TGTGCCAGCACAACTAGCGTAGCCCACAATGAGCAGTTCTTC. Its translation: CASTTSVAHNEQFF.

This clone was detected a few times. The J gene is TRBJ2-5, the V gene TRBV5-1, with D maybe TRBD2 (7 bases). Looked up from germline, CDR1 is SGHRS and CDR2 is YFSETQ. CDR3 length: 14 residues. Trimming cost V 6 bases and J 2 bases, with 14 bases left between them. The CDR3 is CASTLGGRQETQYF. The CDR3, as DNA: TGCGCCAGCACCCTCGGGGGGCGGCAAGAGACCCAGTACTTC.